The 19 T cell receptor beta chains in this list originate from one sample, sequenced in a study of Tregs in tolerant kidney transplant recipients. Libraries were prepared by immunoSEQ multiplex PCR; TCRdb keeps only in-frame clonotypes and omits some of them. Here the sample spans around 30,000 clones, approximately 80% being singletons. No antigens are known for them. The sequenced material came from Tregs from blood cultured with allogeneic cells. The receptor source for this set is a human donor in good health.

The J gene is TRBJ1-1, the V gene TRBV29-1; TRBD1 might be the D (5 bases). Looked up from germline, CDR1 is SQVTM and CDR2 is ANQGSEA. V was pared by 4 bases and J by 0 bases, with 9 bases between. The CDR3 consists of 13 residues. CDR3 residues: CSVVAGLNTEAFF. CDR3 DNA: TGCAGCGTTGTGGCAGGGTTGAACACTGAAGCTTTCTTT. The variable domain in full, completed from reference TRBV29-1 and TRBJ1-1, reads SAVISQKPSRDICQRGTSLTIQCQVDSQVTMMFWYRQQPGQSLTLIATANQGSEATYESGFVIDKFPISRPNLTFSTLTVSNMSPEDSSIYLCSVVAGLNTEAFFGQGTRLTVV.

The chain employs TRBV7-9 and TRBJ1-2, with 7 bases aligning to TRBD1. After removal of 5 bases from V and 8 bases from J, the junction contained 8 bases not matched to a gene. The V gene's germline CDR1 is SEHNR and CDR2 FQNEAQ (reference sequence). This CDR3 region has 13 residues. CDR3 region: CASSLTGVGGYTF. CDR3 nucleotides: TGTGCCAGCAGCCTAACAGGGGTGGGAGGCTACACCTTC.

The rearrangement links TRBV12-5 to TRBJ1-2, with D hard to call. The V end lost 3 bases, the J end lost 2 bases, and 10 bases lay between the germline ends. Germline CDR1 reads LGHNT; CDR2 reads FRNRAP. The CDR3 is 14 amino acids. DNA for the CDR3: TGTGCTAGTGGTTTTTACCGGCAAAACTATGGCTACACCTTC. Its translation is CASGFYRQNYGYTF.

The V gene is TRBV7-2, the J gene TRBJ1-2; TRBD1 matches 9 bases. Germline values: CDR1 SGHTA, CDR2 FQGNSA. The CDR3 is 16 amino acids. V lost 0 bases, J lost 4 bases, and 6 bases stayed unmatched. CDR3 nucleotides: TGTGCCAGCAGCTTAGCGACAGGGGGTAGGACCTATGGCTACACCTTC. Its translation: CASSLATGGRTYGYTF.

This chain uses TRBV7-8 with TRBJ1-1; D is undetermined. CDR1 is SGHVS, CDR2 FQNEAQ, per germline. The CDR3 is 14 amino acids. With 1 base removed from V and 5 bases from J, the gap between germline ends came to 11 bases. The CDR3 spells CASSLGPGYTEAFF. The CDR3 DNA follows: TGTGCCAGCAGCTTAGGTCCGGGGTATACTGAAGCTTTCTTT.

This clone was seen a single time. This chain links TRBV30 with TRBJ1-4; 10 bases agree with TRBD1. The trim removed 3 bases at V and 7 bases at J, leaving 8 bases unmatched. Germline V lookup: CDR1 GTSNPN, CDR2 SVGIG (reference sequence). This CDR3 contains 15 residues. As DNA, the CDR3 is TGTGCCTGGAGCCTTGGGACAGGGGCGAGTGAAAAACTGTTTTTT. Residues: CAWSLGTGASEKLFF.

This chain uses TRBV6-6 with TRBJ1-2; D uncertain. Germline V gene lookup returns CDR1 MNHNY and CDR2 SVGAGI (reference sequence). This CDR3 has 14 amino acids. V lost 4 bases to trimming and J lost 7 bases, with 16 bases between them. The CDR3 DNA follows: TGTGCCAGCAGTTTCGGCGTCTTCTCCGCTGGCTACACCTTC. Its protein product is CASSFGVFSAGYTF.

This chain links TRBV9 with TRBJ2-2, with a possible D match to TRBD1 (5 bases). V lost 0 bases to trimming and J lost 9 bases, with 6 bases between them. The CDR3 covers 12 residues. The germline V gene encodes CDR1 SGDLS and CDR2 YYNGEE. The CDR3: CASSVGGRELFF. The CDR3 DNA follows: TGTGCCAGCAGCGTAGGGGGCAGGGAGCTGTTTTTT.

V is TRBV18 and J is TRBJ2-5; D uncertain. Germline V gene data show CDR1 as KGHSH and CDR2 as LQKENI. Trimming shortened V by 4 bases and J by 5 bases, and 14 bases separated the two germline ends. CDR3 length: 14 amino acids. The CDR3 loop is CASSLLEEAETQYF. The CDR3 DNA reads TGTGCCAGCTCACTTTTGGAAGAGGCCGAGACCCAGTACTTC. Filled out from reference TRBV18 and TRBJ2-5, the complete variable domain reads NAGVMQNPRHLVRRRGQEARLRCSPMKGHSHVYWYRQLPEEGLKFMVYLQKENIIDESGMPKERFSAEFPKEGPSILRIQQVVRGDSAAYFCASSLLEEAETQYFGPGTRLLVL.

This chain links TRBV30 with TRBJ2-5; D possibly corresponds to TRBD2 (5 bases). Trimming took off 7 bases at V and 2 bases at J, with 11 bases between the two ends. CDR3 length: 12 residues. Germline V gene lookup returns CDR1 GTSNPN and CDR2 SVGIG (reference sequence). CDR3 protein: CAFGGGQETQYF. CDR3 coding DNA: TGTGCCTTCGGCGGCGGGCAAGAGACCCAGTACTTC.

This clone is medium-sized in the sample. This chain uses TRBV5-1 with TRBJ1-5, with D unresolved. V lost 1 base to trimming and J lost 0 bases, with 2 bases between them. Germline V lookup: CDR1 SGHRS, CDR2 YFSETQ. The CDR3 is made up of 13 amino acids. CDR3 residues: CASSLTSNQPQHF. The CDR3 DNA reads as TGCGCCAGCAGCTTGACTAGCAATCAGCCCCAGCATTTT.

The chain joins TRBV6-5 to TRBJ2-6, with no clear D. The ends were cut back, 5 bases at V and 4 bases at J, with 9 bases in the middle. The CDR3 has 14 amino acids. The germline CDR1 and CDR2 sequences are MNHEY and SVGAGI. The CDR3 is CASSLDPGANVLTF. Here the CDR3 DNA reads TGTGCCAGCAGTCTAGATCCAGGGGCCAACGTCCTGACTTTC.

The chain recombines TRBV27 with TRBJ2-7, with D perhaps given as TRBD1 or TRBD2 (5 bases each). The length of the CDR3 is 15 residues. CDR1 is MNHEY, CDR2 SMNVEV, per germline (reference sequence). V dropped 0 bases and J dropped 2 bases, with 11 bases sitting between them. For the CDR3, the DNA is TGTGCCAGCAGTTTATCCGGGACCGTGGCCTACGAGCAGTACTTC. The encoded protein is CASSLSGTVAYEQYF.

This clone has a single count. V gene TRBV10-1 combines with J gene TRBJ2-4; D gene unclear. Trimming took 1 base from V and 1 from J, leaving 14 bases between them. The CDR3 is made up of 17 amino acids. Germline lookup yields CDR1 WNHNN and CDR2 SYGVQD (reference sequence). The CDR3, as DNA: TGCGCCAGCAGTGAGTGGGTAGACCCGTGTGCCAAAAACATTCAGTACTTC. Translating gives CASSEWVDPCAKNIQYF.

CDR3 coding DNA: TGTGCCAGCGACAGGGGGCTCGGAAACACCATATATTTT. Translated: CASDRGLGNTIYF. The chain carries TRBV6-5 and TRBJ1-3; 10 bases match TRBD1. CDR3 length equals 13 residues. Trimming took 8 bases from V and 4 from J; bases not matched to a gene: 2. Germline V gene sequence: CDR1 MNHEY, CDR2 SVGAGI.

This sequence joins TRBV5-1 and TRBJ1-5, with no clear D. The ends were cut back, 2 bases at V and 2 bases at J, with 11 bases in the middle. In germline, CDR1 is SGHRS, CDR2 YFSETQ. CDR3 length: 15 amino acids. In DNA, the CDR3 is TGCGCCAGCAGCTTAGCAGGAACCGGCAATCAGCCCCAGCATTTT. It translates to CASSLAGTGNQPQHF. Drawing the rest from reference TRBV5-1 and TRBJ1-5, the complete variable domain is KAGVTQTPRYLIKTRGQQVTLSCSPISGHRSVSWYQQTPGQGLQFLFEYFSETQRNKGNFPGRFSGRQFSNSRSEMNVSTLELGDSALYLCASSLAGTGNQPQHFGDGTRLSIL.

Here the CDR3 DNA reads TGTGCCAGCAGCTCGAGGGGCCTCCGCGGCGGATACAATGAGCAGTTCTTC. Its protein is CASSSRGLRGGYNEQFF. This rearrangement joins TRBV5-5 to TRBJ2-1; possibly TRBD1 or TRBD2 for D (5 bases each). Per germline, CDR1 SGHKS and CDR2 YYEKEE (reference sequence). Trimming pared 3 bases from V and 4 bases from J, leaving 20 bases between. This CDR3 is 17 amino acids long.

This clone was seen a handful of times. The chain carries TRBV27 and TRBJ2-3; TRBD1 aligns across 10 bases. V lost 4 bases and J lost 9; bases outside the gene matches: 19. CDR1 is MNHEY, CDR2 SMNVEV, per germline (reference sequence). The CDR3 is made up of 18 amino acids. The CDR3 loop reads CASSSPGTGDGAQGTQYF. The DNA for the CDR3 is TGTGCCAGCAGTTCCCCGGGGACAGGGGACGGCGCACAGGGGACGCAGTATTTT.

The chain carries TRBV5-1 and TRBJ1-4; D not resolved. V was cut by 7 bases and J by 7 bases, with 14 bases left in between. This CDR3 region has 13 residues. Looked up from germline, CDR1 is SGHRS and CDR2 is YFSETQ. CDR3 protein: CASRVGPGEKLFF. The CDR3 DNA follows: TGCGCCAGCCGAGTGGGCCCCGGTGAAAAACTGTTTTTT. Filled out from reference TRBV5-1 and TRBJ1-4, the complete variable domain reads KAGVTQTPRYLIKTRGQQVTLSCSPISGHRSVSWYQQTPGQGLQFLFEYFSETQRNKGNFPGRFSGRQFSNSRSEMNVSTLELGDSALYLCASRVGPGEKLFFGSGTQLSVL.